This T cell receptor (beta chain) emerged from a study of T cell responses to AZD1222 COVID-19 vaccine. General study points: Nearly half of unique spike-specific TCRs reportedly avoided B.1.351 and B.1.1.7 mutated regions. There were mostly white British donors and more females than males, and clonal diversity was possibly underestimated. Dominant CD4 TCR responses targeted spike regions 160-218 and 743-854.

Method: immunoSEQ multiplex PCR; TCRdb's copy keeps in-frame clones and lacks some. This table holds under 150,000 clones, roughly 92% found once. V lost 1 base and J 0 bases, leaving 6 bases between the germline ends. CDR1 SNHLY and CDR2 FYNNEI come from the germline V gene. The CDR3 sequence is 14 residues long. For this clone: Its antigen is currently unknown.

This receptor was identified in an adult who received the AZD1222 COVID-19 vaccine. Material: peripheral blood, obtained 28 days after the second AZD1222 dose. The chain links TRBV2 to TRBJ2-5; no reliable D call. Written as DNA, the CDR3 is TGTGCCAGCAGTGAAGAGACTTACCAAGAGACCCAGTACTTC. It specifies CASSEETYQETQYF.